The 31 T cell receptor beta chains in this list originate from one sample, sequenced in a study of long-term antiretroviral therapy in people with HIV. This was the immunoSEQ v3.0 assay at survey level. Repertoires were generated with immunoSEQ multiplex PCR, while TCRdb's copy carries only in-frame clones and drops some. This table has about 35,000 clones, approximately 72% appearing once. Sequenced material: unsorted PBMCs, taken 3 years after starting antiretroviral therapy. The receptors shown here come from a man between 45 and 60 years old with HIV.

The V and J genes are TRBV28 and TRBJ2-7; D unclear. The V gene lost 7 bases and the J gene lost 1 base, with 14 bases spanning the gap. This CDR3 is 14 amino acids long. CDR1 is MDHEN, CDR2 SYDVKM, per germline. In DNA form, the CDR3 reads TGTGCCAGCAAATCGGCAGGATCATCCTACGAGCAGTACTTC. It is translated as CASKSAGSSYEQYF.

The J gene is TRBJ2-7, the V gene TRBV6-5; 8 bases align to TRBD1. Per germline, CDR1 MNHEY and CDR2 SVGAGI. This CDR3 is 15 amino acids long. V was pared by 7 bases and J by 0 bases, with 8 bases of the junction left unmatched. In DNA, the CDR3 is TGTGCCAGCACTCAGGGGGCAGGGGGCTCCTACGAGCAGTACTTC. Protein: CASTQGAGGSYEQYF.

The CDR3 spells CASSNFDRVNTGELFF. Written as DNA, the CDR3 is TGTGCCAGCAGCAACTTCGACAGGGTGAACACCGGGGAGCTGTTTTTT. The chain links TRBV5-6 to TRBJ2-2, with TRBD1 matching 7 bases. This CDR3 is 16 amino acids long. V shed 4 bases, J shed 1 base, and the junction held 7 bases outside the gene matches. The germline CDR1 and CDR2 sequences are SGHDT and YYEEEE.

The rearrangement uses TRBV11-2 and TRBJ2-7; possibly TRBD2 for D (6 bases). Per germline, CDR1 SGHAT and CDR2 FQNNGV. Between the trimmed V and J ends, which lost 5 bases and 0 bases, there was a span of 11 bases. CDR3 size: 14 residues. CDR3: CASSTSSGSYEQYF. CDR3 in DNA: TGTGCCAGCAGCACCAGTAGCGGCTCCTACGAGCAGTACTTC.

CDR3 DNA: TGTGCCAGCAGCTTGGCCGGGGATTCACCCCTCCACTTT. Translating it yields CASSLAGDSPLHF. The chain is built from TRBV5-4 and TRBJ1-6; no clear D gene. CDR3 length equals 13 residues. The ends were cut back, 0 bases at V and 8 bases at J, with 6 bases in the middle. Per germline, CDR1 SGHNT and CDR2 YYREEE (reference sequence).

V and J are TRBV10-3 and TRBJ1-6, with D maybe TRBD1 (5 bases). CDR1 ENHRY and CDR2 SYGVKD come from the germline V gene. The CDR3 extends over 14 amino acids. V gave up 0 bases and J gave up 9 bases, with 9 bases separating them. CDR3 bases: TGTGCCATCAGTGAGTCGGGGCCCGGTTCACCCCTCCACTTT. Its protein is CAISESGPGSPLHF.

The CDR3 spells CASSPEVRGTEAFF. The CDR3 DNA sequence: TGTGCCAGCTCACCAGAGGTGAGGGGCACTGAAGCTTTCTTT. The genes are TRBV18 and TRBJ1-1, with a tentative D call TRBD1 (5 bases). Germline values: CDR1 KGHSH, CDR2 LQKENI. The CDR3 loop spans 14 amino acids. V was clipped by 2 bases and J by 4 bases, with 11 bases between them. Complete variable domain (other parts from reference TRBV18 and TRBJ1-1): NAGVMQNPRHLVRRRGQEARLRCSPMKGHSHVYWYRQLPEEGLKFMVYLQKENIIDESGMPKERFSAEFPKEGPSILRIQQVVRGDSAAYFCASSPEVRGTEAFFGQGTRLTVV.

V gene TRBV9 combines with J gene TRBJ2-3, with D perhaps matching TRBD2 (7 bases). Germline V gene sequence: CDR1 SGDLS, CDR2 YYNGEE. The CDR3 covers 15 residues. V lost 2 bases to trimming and J lost 6 bases, with 16 bases between them. Here the CDR3 reads CASSVRGGGEDTQYF. The CDR3 nucleotides read TGTGCCAGCAGCGTGAGGGGGGGAGGGGAGGATACGCAGTATTTT.

This chain uses TRBV7-2 with TRBJ1-4; D is ambiguous. Trimming took off 1 base at V and 10 bases at J, with 13 bases between the two ends. CDR1 SGHTA and CDR2 FQGNSA come from the germline V gene. The CDR3 has 14 amino acids. The CDR3 here is CASSLGSAGGKLFF. In DNA form, the CDR3 reads TGTGCCAGCAGCTTAGGCTCGGCCGGCGGAAAACTGTTTTTT.

The chain has TRBV4-3 and TRBJ2-4; D is possibly TRBD1 or TRBD2 (6 bases each). Germline lookup yields CDR1 LGHNA and CDR2 YSLEER. The CDR3 sequence is 16 residues long. The V and J ends lost 4 bases and 6 bases respectively, with 19 bases between them. The CDR3 is CASSPEWGARGNIQYF. For the CDR3, the DNA is TGCGCCAGCAGCCCAGAATGGGGGGCAAGGGGAAACATTCAGTACTTC.

The rearrangement uses TRBV14 and TRBJ2-1; no reliable D call. The CDR3 length is 14 residues. The V and J ends lost 0 bases and 8 bases respectively, with 11 bases between them. From germline, CDR1 is SGHDN and CDR2 FVKESK. Here the CDR3 reads CASSQDLVADEQFF. In DNA, the CDR3 is TGTGCCAGCAGCCAAGACCTGGTAGCAGATGAGCAGTTCTTC.

The V and J genes are TRBV28 and TRBJ2-2; 13 positions agree with TRBD2. The trim removed 5 bases at V and 5 bases at J, leaving 14 bases unmatched. Germline CDR1 is MDHEN and CDR2 is SYDVKM. This CDR3 contains 19 residues. As DNA, the CDR3 is TGTGCCAGCAGTCCACCAACTAGCGGGAGGGCCCGGAGGACCGGGGAGCTGTTTTTT. Translation gives CASSPPTSGRARRTGELFF.

The chain links TRBV28 to TRBJ2-7; D is possibly TRBD2 (5 bases). The CDR3 is 16 residues long. Per the germline V gene, CDR1 is MDHEN and CDR2 is SYDVKM. With 6 bases removed from V and 0 bases from J, the gap between germline ends came to 18 bases. CDR3 bases: TGTGCCAGCAGCCCGAGGGTGAAAGGGTTCTCCTACGAGCAGTACTTC. It yields the protein CASSPRVKGFSYEQYF. The full variable domain, rest sourced from reference TRBV28 and TRBJ2-7, is DVKVTQSSRYLVKRTGEKVFLECVQDMDHENMFWYRQDPGLGLRLIYFSYDVKMKEKGDIPEGYSVSREKKERFSLILESASTNQTSMYLCASSPRVKGFSYEQYFGPGTRLTVT.

The sample holds a few counts of this clone. This chain joins TRBV27 and TRBJ1-5; tentative D call: TRBD1 (5 bases). The germline V gene has CDR1 MNHEY and CDR2 SMNVEV (reference sequence). V was pared by 8 bases and J by 3 bases, with 17 bases between. The CDR3 totals 15 residues. The CDR3 coding sequence is TGTGCCAGCGGCCCCGGGACGGGAGTCAATCAGCCCCAGCATTTT. Protein: CASGPGTGVNQPQHF.

The V call is TRBV7-8, the J call TRBJ2-7; the D gene is possibly TRBD1 (6 bases). The germline gives CDR1 SGHVS, CDR2 FQNEAQ. The ends were cut back, 1 base at V and 6 bases at J, with 13 bases in the middle. The CDR3 contains 14 residues. CDR3 sequence: CASSLERTAIEQYF. In DNA, the CDR3 is TGTGCCAGCAGCTTAGAAAGGACAGCGATCGAGCAGTACTTC.

This chain connects TRBV19 to TRBJ1-2; TRBD1 agrees at 12 bases. After removal of 5 bases from V and 4 bases from J, the junction contained 2 bases not matched to a gene. The CDR3 totals 14 residues. CDR1 LNHDA and CDR2 SQIVND come from the germline V gene (reference sequence). DNA of the CDR3: TGTGCCAGTAGTCCGGGACAGGGGGCCTATGGCTACACCTTC. It yields the protein CASSPGQGAYGYTF.

V and J are TRBV27 and TRBJ1-5; D uncertain. CDR1 MNHEY and CDR2 SMNVEV come from the germline V gene (reference sequence). This CDR3 is built from 13 residues. V lost 6 bases to trimming and J lost 7 bases, with 13 bases between them. In nucleotides, the CDR3 is TGTGCCAGCAGCCATACTGGGCTACAGCCCCAGCATTTT. Amino acid sequence: CASSHTGLQPQHF.

The sample holds one count of this clone. The V and J genes are TRBV15 and TRBJ1-1; TRBD1 might be the D (5 bases). Per the germline V gene, CDR1 is LNHNV and CDR2 is YYDKDF (reference sequence). V lost 1 base, J lost 1 base, and 13 bases lay in between. The CDR3 length is 16 residues. In nucleotides, the CDR3 is TGTGCCACCAGCAGAGGTTCGGGGAGGGGGAACACTGAAGCTTTCTTT. Its protein product is CATSRGSGRGNTEAFF.

This clone was detected a few times. The chain recombines TRBV7-9 with TRBJ1-2; 7 positions match TRBD1. Germline V CDR1 and CDR2: SEHNR, FQNEAQ (reference sequence). V lost 6 bases and J lost 6; bases outside the gene matches: 1. CDR3 length: 11 residues. The CDR3 DNA reads TGTGCCAGCAGAACAGGGGATGGCTACACCTTC. Encoded protein: CASRTGDGYTF. Based on the CDR3 plus reference TRBV7-9 and TRBJ1-2, the full variable domain is DTGVSQNPRHKITKRGQNVTFRCDPISEHNRLYWYRQTLGQGPEFLTYFQNEAQLEKSRLLSDRFSAERPKGSFSTLEIQRTEQGDSAMYLCASRTGDGYTFGSGTRLTVV.

This clone occurred once. This chain links TRBV28 with TRBJ2-5; D ambiguous. This CDR3 spans 13 amino acids. V was shortened by 4 bases and J by 2 bases, with 8 bases between the two germline ends. Per the germline V gene, CDR1 is MDHEN and CDR2 is SYDVKM. The CDR3 region is CASSSTVQETQYF. For the CDR3, the DNA is TGTGCCAGCAGTTCAACAGTTCAAGAGACCCAGTACTTC.

The V gene is TRBV25-1, the J gene TRBJ2-2; possibly TRBD2 for D (6 bases). There are 15 residues in the CDR3. The ends were cut back, 2 bases at V and 8 bases at J, with 15 bases in the middle. In germline, CDR1 is MGHDK, CDR2 SYGVNS. The CDR3 region has the DNA TGTGCCAGCAGTGAAATAACAGACGGAGGGGGGGAGCTGTTTTTT. Encoded protein: CASSEITDGGGELFF.

V and J are TRBV2 and TRBJ1-5; 8 nucleotides line up with TRBD1. V lost 4 bases, J lost 7 bases, and 6 bases stayed unmatched. The CDR3 runs 14 residues. Germline CDR1 SNHLY, CDR2 FYNNEI. CDR3 in DNA: TGTGCCAGCAGTGGGACAGGGAGAGAGCAGCCCCAGCATTTT. Translated, it gives CASSGTGREQPQHF.

J is TRBJ1-5 and V is TRBV10-3; D unresolved. The CDR3 contains 14 residues. Germline CDR1 reads ENHRY; CDR2 reads SYGVKD. Trimming shortened V by 6 bases and J by 3 bases, and 12 bases separated the two germline ends. The CDR3 reads CAISPDLANQPQHF. DNA for the CDR3: TGTGCCATCAGCCCGGATTTGGCCAATCAGCCCCAGCATTTT.

The chain links TRBV19 to TRBJ2-7, with 11 bases identical to TRBD1. Unmatched junction bases numbered 3, after V lost 6 bases and J lost 2 bases. The germline V gene encodes CDR1 LNHDA and CDR2 SQIVND (reference sequence). CDR3 length equals 14 residues. As DNA, the CDR3 is TGTGCCAGTAGGGGGACAGGGGGAGCCTACGAGCAGTACTTC. Protein: CASRGTGGAYEQYF.

The chain employs TRBV4-3 and TRBJ1-1; D not resolved. Germline V gives CDR1 LGHNA, CDR2 YSLEER. The CDR3 is 14 amino acids. V was cut by 1 base and J by 8 bases, with 14 bases left in between. CDR3 sequence reads: CASSQGFGQQEAFF. As DNA, the CDR3 is TGCGCCAGCAGCCAAGGATTTGGTCAGCAGGAAGCTTTCTTT.

V is TRBV11-1 and J is TRBJ2-7; TRBD2 matches 8 bases. J lost 1 base, V lost 3 bases, and 5 bases had no gene match. This CDR3 contains 15 residues. CDR1 is SGHAT and CDR2 is FQDESV in the germline V gene (reference sequence). The CDR3 sequence: CASSFAGGLSYEQYF. The CDR3 region has the DNA TGTGCCAGCAGCTTTGCGGGGGGTCTTTCCTACGAGCAGTACTTC.

The chain links TRBV6-6 to TRBJ1-3; possibly TRBD1 for D (5 bases). The CDR3 loop spans 15 amino acids. Germline V gene data show CDR1 as MNHNY and CDR2 as SVGAGI (reference sequence). Trimming removed 0 bases from V and 3 bases from J, with 9 bases in between. The CDR3 nucleotides read TGTGCCAGCAGTTACTCCCCAGGGCATGGAAACACCATATATTTT. Amino acids: CASSYSPGHGNTIYF.

The genes are TRBV9 and TRBJ2-7, with D perhaps matching TRBD1 (6 bases). Trimming removed 0 bases from V and 7 bases from J, with 11 bases in between. Germline CDR1 and CDR2: SGDLS and YYNGEE. The length of the CDR3 is 13 residues. The CDR3 DNA follows: TGTGCCAGCAGCGTAGTCGCCGGGACAGAGCAGTACTTC. Translating it yields CASSVVAGTEQYF.

The gene calls are TRBV5-1 and TRBJ2-7, with D uncertain. There are 13 residues in the CDR3. In germline, CDR1 is SGHRS, CDR2 YFSETQ. Trimming removed 2 bases from V and 3 bases from J, with 9 bases in between. The CDR3 coding sequence is TGCGCCAGCAGCTTAGGCTCTCTCTACGAGCAGTACTTC. Translating it yields CASSLGSLYEQYF.

The genes are TRBV15 and TRBJ2-7, with 9 bases fitting TRBD1. This CDR3 has 14 residues. Trimming at V came to 0 bases and at J to 5 bases, leaving 2 bases not matched to a gene. Germline values: CDR1 LNHNV, CDR2 YYDKDF (reference sequence). CDR3 sequence reads: CATSRDTGGHEQYF. Written as DNA, the CDR3 is TGTGCCACCAGCAGAGATACAGGGGGCCACGAGCAGTACTTC. The full variable domain, rest sourced from reference TRBV15 and TRBJ2-7, is DAMVIQNPRYQVTQFGKPVTLSCSQTLNHNVMYWYQQKSSQAPKLLFHYYDKDFNNEADTPDNFQSRRPNTSFCFLDIRSPGLGDTAMYLCATSRDTGGHEQYFGPGTRLTVT.

V is TRBV30 and J is TRBJ1-5; 7 bases agree with TRBD1. This CDR3 is 17 amino acids long. The V and J ends lost 2 bases and 2 bases, in that order; junction bases with no gene match: 12. The germline CDR1 and CDR2 sequences are GTSNPN and SVGIG (reference sequence). The CDR3 is CAWSRRVSQGGNQPQHF. Written as DNA, the CDR3 is TGTGCCTGGAGTCGCCGGGTGTCGCAGGGGGGCAATCAGCCCCAGCATTTT.